These T cell receptor beta chains were read from a single sample in a study of T cell responses to AZD1222 COVID-19 vaccine. Sequencing used immunoSEQ multiplex PCR; TCRdb keeps in-frame clones, though not all of them. Here the sample spans roughly 50,000 clones, more than 70% being singletons. The material sequenced was peripheral blood, taken on day 0 of AZD1222 vaccination. Every receptor here comes from an adult in good health. Each CDR3 is given with its conserved first and last residue. D genes are given only for firm matches. Only part of the rows carry a size: once, few, many, or a class if the clone is expanded.

D gene	V gene	J gene	clone size	CDR3 protein	CDR3 DNA
-	TRBV6-1	TRBJ2-1	-	CASSEAGLQEQFF	TGTGCCAGCAGTGAAGCGGGGCTCCAGGAGCAGTTCTTC
-	TRBV28	TRBJ1-1	-	CASRVSMNTEAFF	TGTGCCAGCAGGGTCAGCATGAACACTGAAGCTTTCTTT
TRBD1	TRBV3-1/TRBV3-2	TRBJ1-4	-	CASRQGTVATNEKLFF	TGTGCCAGCAGGCAGGGGACAGTTGCAACTAATGAAAAACTGTTTTTT
TRBD1	TRBV12-3/TRBV12-4	TRBJ1-2	once	CASRGTAYGYTF	TGTGCCAGCAGGGGGACAGCCTATGGCTACACCTTC
-	TRBV6-1	TRBJ2-1	-	CASSESLVEQFF	TGTGCCAGCAGTGAATCTCTCGTGGAGCAGTTCTTC
TRBD1	TRBV6-5	TRBJ1-5	once	CASRGQGDQPQHF	TGTGCCAGCAGGGGACAGGGAGATCAGCCCCAGCATTTT
TRBD2	TRBV7-3	TRBJ2-1	-	CASSYTSGSYNEQFF	TGTGCCAGCAGCTATACTAGCGGGAGCTACAATGAGCAGTTCTTC
-	TRBV2	TRBJ1-3	-	CASSRDSVRSSGNTIYF	TGTGCCAGCAGTCGTGATTCGGTGAGATCCTCTGGAAACACCATATATTTT
TRBD2	TRBV19	TRBJ2-7	-	CASSVSGRDYEQYF	TGTGCCAGTAGTGTTAGCGGGAGGGACTACGAGCAGTACTTC
TRBD1	TRBV11-2	TRBJ1-4	-	CASSLEGQGNEKLFF	TGTGCCAGCAGCTTAGAGGGACAGGGGAATGAAAAACTGTTTTTT
TRBD1	TRBV7-2	TRBJ2-3	-	CASSLKGQRPTDTQYF	TGTGCCAGCAGCCTGAAGGGACAGAGACCCACAGATACGCAGTATTTT
-	TRBV7-2	TRBJ2-2	-	CASSPLRRAGELFF	TGTGCCAGCAGCCCGTTGAGGAGGGCCGGGGAGCTGTTTTTT
-	TRBV14	TRBJ2-3	-	CASSQGFVRRTTDTQYF	TGTGCCAGCAGCCAAGGTTTCGTCAGGCGAACCACAGATACGCAGTATTTT
-	TRBV7-2	TRBJ1-1	-	CASSLQDRQNTEAFF	TGTGCCAGCAGCTTACAAGACAGACAGAACACTGAAGCTTTCTTT
TRBD1	TRBV25-1	TRBJ1-1	-	CASSFGQGITEAFF	TGTGCCAGCAGTTTCGGACAGGGAATTACTGAAGCTTTCTTT
-	TRBV19	TRBJ2-1	-	CASSGTYKIPFF	TGTGCCAGTAGTGGGACGTATAAGATCCCGTTCTTC
-	TRBV2	TRBJ1-6	-	CASSERLNSPLHF	TGTGCCAGCAGTGAACGGCTTAATTCACCCCTCCACTTT
TRBD1	TRBV28	TRBJ1-5	-	CASSLRQGVLGGQPQHF	TGTGCCAGCAGTCTCCGACAGGGGGTACTGGGTGGGCAGCCCCAGCATTTT
-	TRBV11-2	TRBJ2-7	-	CASSLNSYEQYF	TGTGCCAGCAGCTTAAACAGCTACGAGCAGTACTTC
-	TRBV2	TRBJ1-4	-	CASSEPRTGHNEKLFF	TGTGCCAGCAGTGAACCTCGGACGGGGCATAATGAAAAACTGTTTTTT
TRBD1	TRBV27	TRBJ2-7	-	CASRQDRGSSYEQYF	TGTGCCAGCAGACAGGACAGGGGGAGCTCCTACGAGCAGTACTTC
-	TRBV27	TRBJ1-6	-	CASSFGKRQSRDHSPLHF	TGTGCCAGCAGCTTCGGGAAAAGACAGAGCCGGGATCATTCACCCCTCCACTTT
-	TRBV28	TRBJ1-2	-	CASSFIFAAGNYGYTF	TGTGCCAGCAGTTTTATATTCGCGGCAGGGAACTATGGCTACACCTTC
-	TRBV29-1	TRBJ1-2	-	CSVEGTGGYTF	TGCAGCGTTGAGGGGACGGGAGGCTACACCTTC
-	TRBV5-1	TRBJ2-5	-	CASSLVGGSETQYF	TGCGCCAGCAGCTTGGTCGGGGGTTCAGAGACCCAGTACTTC
TRBD2	TRBV5-1	TRBJ2-1	-	CASSLSGTSGREQFF	TGCGCCAGCAGCTTGTCGGGGACTAGCGGCCGAGAGCAGTTCTTC
-	TRBV7-2	TRBJ1-5	once	CASSRTGLSNQPQHF	TGTGCCAGCAGCAGAACAGGGCTGAGCAATCAGCCCCAGCATTTT
-	TRBV7-8	TRBJ2-7	-	CASSKGRPGSSYEQYF	TGTGCCAGCAGCAAAGGACGGCCGGGGAGCTCCTACGAGCAGTACTTC
TRBD1	TRBV19	TRBJ2-6	once	CASSIGDRGAGANVLTF	TGTGCCAGTAGTATAGGGGACAGGGGTGCAGGGGCCAACGTCCTGACTTTC
-	TRBV7-2	TRBJ2-1	-	CASSLGHGSYNEQFF	TGTGCCAGCAGCCTTGGACATGGAAGTTACAATGAGCAGTTCTTC
-	TRBV21-1	TRBJ1-6	-	CASSRIRTGAGIGDSPLHF	TGTGCCAGCAGCAGAATAAGGACAGGGGCTGGAATAGGAGATTCACCCCTCCACTTT
-	TRBV12-3/TRBV12-4	TRBJ2-7	-	CASSGSTSYEQYF	TGTGCCAGCAGTGGCAGTACCTCCTACGAGCAGTACTTC
-	TRBV5-1	TRBJ2-7	-	CASSLGGLVYEQYF	TGCGCCAGCAGCTTGGGTGGTCTGGTATACGAGCAGTACTTC
-	TRBV7-9	TRBJ2-1	few	CASSLVGNEQFF	TGTGCCAGCAGCTTAGTTGGGAATGAGCAGTTCTTC
TRBD2	TRBV9	TRBJ2-5	-	CASSSSGSWETQYF	TGTGCCAGCAGTTCTAGCGGGAGTTGGGAGACCCAGTACTTC
-	TRBV2	TRBJ2-7	-	CASSEGWAIYEQYF	TGTGCCAGCAGTGAAGGGTGGGCTATCTACGAGCAGTACTTC
-	TRBV7-9	TRBJ1-1	-	CASSRDRSGAEAFF	TGTGCCAGCAGCCGAGACCGATCTGGCGCTGAAGCTTTCTTT
-	TRBV7-8	TRBJ2-1	-	CASSQSWEQFF	TGTGCCAGCAGCCAAAGTTGGGAGCAGTTCTTC
-	TRBV28	TRBJ2-7	-	CASSPPWYNEQYF	TGTGCCAGCAGTCCCCCCTGGTACAACGAGCAGTACTTC
-	TRBV5-1	TRBJ1-4	-	CASSLTGTVNEKLFF	TGCGCCAGCAGCTTAACCGGGACTGTCAATGAAAAACTGTTTTTT